This T cell receptor (beta chain) was observed in a study of T-cell memory formation after mild COVID-19. This clonotype was seen more than once but under ten times. TCRdb passed the 5' RACE reads through MiXCR, listing each CDR3 protein once. The table shows 190,000 or so distinct CDR3 sequences, with over 20% occurring only once. Germline CDR1 reads LGHNA; CDR2 reads YSLEER. This CDR3 contains 15 residues. Germline trimming cut 2 bases from V and 0 bases from J; bases unmatched to any gene: 1. The chain has TRBV4-3 and TRBJ2-1; the match to TRBD2 covers 7 bases. This receptor was identified in an adult woman who had mild COVID-19 (a few samples of this study predate the infection). Cell type and time point are not known. Sequencing was performed on PBMCs or a T cell subset sorted from them (not recorded which). The CDR3 DNA reads TGCGCCAGCAGCCAATCTAGCGGCTCCTACAATGAGCAGTTCTTC. Encoded protein: CASSQSSGSYNEQFF.